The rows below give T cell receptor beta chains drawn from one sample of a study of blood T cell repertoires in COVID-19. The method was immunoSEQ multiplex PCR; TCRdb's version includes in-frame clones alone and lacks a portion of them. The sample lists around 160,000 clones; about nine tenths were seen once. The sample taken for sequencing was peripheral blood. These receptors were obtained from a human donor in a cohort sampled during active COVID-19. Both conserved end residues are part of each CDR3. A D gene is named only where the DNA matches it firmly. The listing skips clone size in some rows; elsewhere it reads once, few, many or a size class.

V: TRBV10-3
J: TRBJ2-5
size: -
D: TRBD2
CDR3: CAISEVTSGGDRETQYF
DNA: TGTGCCATCAGTGAGGTGACTAGCGGGGGAGATCGGGAGACCCAGTACTTC

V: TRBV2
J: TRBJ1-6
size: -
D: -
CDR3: CASSAGMTLSPLHF
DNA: TGTGCCAGCAGTGCCGGGATGACACTTTCACCCCTCCACTTT

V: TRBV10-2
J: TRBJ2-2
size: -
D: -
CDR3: CASSSPDSPESGELFF
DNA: TGCGCCAGCAGTTCCCCGGACAGTCCGGAATCCGGGGAGCTGTTTTTT

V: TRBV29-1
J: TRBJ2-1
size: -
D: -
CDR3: CSVEEGLRNRAKFF
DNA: TGCAGCGTTGAAGAAGGATTGAGGAATAGAGCTAAGTTCTTC

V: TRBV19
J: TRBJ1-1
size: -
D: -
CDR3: CASSIAGVWITEAFF
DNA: TGTGCCAGTAGTATTGCGGGGGTCTGGATCACTGAAGCTTTCTTT

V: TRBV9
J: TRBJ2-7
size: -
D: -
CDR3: CASSASSNSYEQYF
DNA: TGTGCCAGCAGCGCCTCGTCTAACTCCTACGAGCAGTACTTC

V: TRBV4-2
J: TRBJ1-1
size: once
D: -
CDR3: CASSQVQGNTEAFF
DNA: TGTGCCAGCAGCCAAGTCCAGGGGAACACTGAAGCTTTCTTT

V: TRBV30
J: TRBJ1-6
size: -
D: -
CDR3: CAWMAAGRTPLHF
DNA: TGTGCCTGGATGGCGGCAGGGAGGACACCCCTCCACTTT

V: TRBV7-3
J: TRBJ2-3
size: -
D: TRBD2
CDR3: CASSLGPSGRKSTDTQYF
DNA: TGTGCCAGCAGCTTAGGCCCTAGCGGGAGGAAGAGCACAGATACGCAGTATTTT

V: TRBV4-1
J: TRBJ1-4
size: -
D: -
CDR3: CASSQDSGAATNEKLFF
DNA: TGCGCCAGCAGCCAAGATAGCGGGGCAGCAACTAATGAAAAACTGTTTTTT

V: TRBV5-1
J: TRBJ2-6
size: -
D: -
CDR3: CASSFSPAGANVLTF
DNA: TGCGCCAGCAGCTTTAGCCCAGCCGGGGCCAACGTCCTGACTTTC

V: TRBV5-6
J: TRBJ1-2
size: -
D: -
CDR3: CASSLRGTYGYTF
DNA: TGTGCCAGCAGCTTGAGGGGCACCTATGGCTACACCTTC

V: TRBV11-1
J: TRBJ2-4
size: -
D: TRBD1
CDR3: CASSPDRGFKNIQYF
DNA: TGTGCCAGCAGCCCAGACAGGGGTTTCAAAAACATTCAGTACTTC

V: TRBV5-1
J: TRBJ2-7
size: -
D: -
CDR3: CASAQDNSYEQYF
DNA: TGCGCCAGCGCGCAGGACAACTCCTACGAGCAGTACTTC

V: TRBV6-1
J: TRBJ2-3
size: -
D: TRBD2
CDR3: CASSEGRGLAGGSTDTQYF
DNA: TGTGCCAGCAGTGAGGGGAGGGGACTAGCGGGGGGTAGCACAGATACGCAGTATTTT

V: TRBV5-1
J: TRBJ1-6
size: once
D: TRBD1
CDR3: CASSLGQGIYSPLHF
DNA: TGCGCCAGCAGCTTGGGACAGGGAATATACTCACCCCTCCACTTT

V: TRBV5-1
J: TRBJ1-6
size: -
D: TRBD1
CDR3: CASSLRQGRNSPLHF
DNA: TGCGCCAGCAGCTTAAGACAGGGCCGGAATTCACCCCTCCACTTT

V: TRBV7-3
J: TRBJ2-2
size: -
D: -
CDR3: CASSTQTGGSGELFF
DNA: TGTGCCAGCAGCACGCAGACAGGCGGTTCCGGGGAGCTGTTTTTT

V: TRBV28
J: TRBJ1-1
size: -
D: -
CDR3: CATKSPQRDTEAFF
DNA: TGTGCCACCAAATCTCCCCAGAGGGACACTGAAGCTTTCTTT

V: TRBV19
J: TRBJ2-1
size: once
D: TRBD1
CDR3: CASSTGGSEQFF
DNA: TGTGCCAGTAGTACAGGGGGCAGTGAGCAGTTCTTC

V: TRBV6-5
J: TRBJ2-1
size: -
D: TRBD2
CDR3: CASLSLTSGNEQFF
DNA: TGTGCCAGCCTTAGCTTGACTAGCGGCAATGAGCAGTTCTTC

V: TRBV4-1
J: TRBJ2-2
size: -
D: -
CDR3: CASSQRQSGELFF
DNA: TGCGCCAGCAGCCAGCGACAGTCCGGGGAGCTGTTTTTT

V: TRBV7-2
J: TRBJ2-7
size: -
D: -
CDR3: CASSLEQIYEQYF
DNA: TGTGCCAGCAGCTTAGAACAGATCTACGAGCAGTACTTC

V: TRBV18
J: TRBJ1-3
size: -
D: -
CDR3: CASSPKTGSSGNTIYF
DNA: TGTGCCAGCTCACCAAAAACAGGGAGCTCTGGAAACACCATATATTTT

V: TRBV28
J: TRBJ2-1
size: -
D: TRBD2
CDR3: CASSFSGGNYNEQFF
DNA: TGTGCCAGCAGTTTTTCCGGGGGGAACTACAATGAGCAGTTCTTC